These T cell receptor beta chains were read from a single sample in a study of T cells in Graves' hyperthyroidism and ophthalmopathy. TCRdb processed the multiplex PCR reads anew with MiXCR; each CDR3 protein has one entry. The table includes 220,000 or so distinct CDR3 sequences, roughly 15% detected once. Specimen: blood. Receptor source: a woman younger than 35 with Graves' ophthalmopathy. Each CDR3 is given without its conserved first and last residue. Clone size, where shown, is once, few, many, or a class for clones that have expanded.

J,V,size,CDR3
TRBJ2-1,TRBV6-1,.,ASREGPYNEQF
TRBJ2-1,TRBV7-9,many,AAGSYNEQF
TRBJ2-2,TRBV6-6,many,ASSYSSFPSGKSGELF
TRBJ2-7,TRBV5-1,many,ASSSGTGFYEQY
TRBJ2-5,TRBV24-1,many,ATSPQGREIQETQY
TRBJ2-7,TRBV11-2,.,ASSGSGSPLHEQY
TRBJ1-2,TRBV7-2,.,ASSRGTGRGYT
TRBJ1-1,TRBV7-9,many,ASSLRALNTEAF
TRBJ1-2,TRBV5-5,many,ASSFSTGLNYGYT
TRBJ2-7,TRBV27,few,ASSFQAGPLYEQY
TRBJ2-7,TRBV4-2,many,ASSQEVLGYEQY
TRBJ1-2,TRBV27,many,ASSLGGGGYT
TRBJ2-3,TRBV14,many,ASSQQARTDTQY
TRBJ1-1,TRBV18,many,ASSPRDTEAF
TRBJ2-2,TRBV5-1,many,ASSFGSGELF
TRBJ2-1,TRBV29-1,many,SVEAGQATYNEQF
TRBJ2-5,TRBV6-1,many,ASSLAAGETQY
TRBJ2-5,TRBV30,many,AWMSLRKSETQY
TRBJ2-7,TRBV6-1,many,ASSDQGFQTYEQY
TRBJ2-7,TRBV3-1,many,ASSRGPAEQY
TRBJ2-2,TRBV7-9,many,ASSRQGDTGELF
TRBJ1-5,TRBV11-2,many,ASSRDSSNQPQH
TRBJ1-3,TRBV10-2,few,AIQDSAGNTIY
TRBJ2-1,TRBV7-9,.,ASRTGTSETNEQF
TRBJ2-5,TRBV20-1,many,SASRTVQETQY
TRBJ2-1,TRBV5-1,many,ASQSGRGVEGHNEQF
TRBJ1-3,TRBV9,many,ASSYGVSGNTIY
TRBJ1-1,TRBV25-1,many,ASSDPRKGGGTEAF
TRBJ2-5,TRBV27,many,ASSPLGLAGGPNRETQY